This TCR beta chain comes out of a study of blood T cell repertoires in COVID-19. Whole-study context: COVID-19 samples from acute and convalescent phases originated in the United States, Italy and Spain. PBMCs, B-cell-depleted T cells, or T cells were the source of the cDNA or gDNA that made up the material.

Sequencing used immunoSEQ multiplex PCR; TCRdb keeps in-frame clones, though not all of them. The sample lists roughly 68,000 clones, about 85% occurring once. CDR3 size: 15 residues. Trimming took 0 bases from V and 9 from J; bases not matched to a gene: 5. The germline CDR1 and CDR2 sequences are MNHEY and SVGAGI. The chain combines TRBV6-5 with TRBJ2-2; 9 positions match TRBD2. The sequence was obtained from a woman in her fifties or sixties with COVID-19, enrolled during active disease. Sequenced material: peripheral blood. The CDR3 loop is CASSYSAGGQWELFF. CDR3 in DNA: TGTGCCAGCAGTTACTCCGCGGGGGGGCAATGGGAGCTGTTTTTT.